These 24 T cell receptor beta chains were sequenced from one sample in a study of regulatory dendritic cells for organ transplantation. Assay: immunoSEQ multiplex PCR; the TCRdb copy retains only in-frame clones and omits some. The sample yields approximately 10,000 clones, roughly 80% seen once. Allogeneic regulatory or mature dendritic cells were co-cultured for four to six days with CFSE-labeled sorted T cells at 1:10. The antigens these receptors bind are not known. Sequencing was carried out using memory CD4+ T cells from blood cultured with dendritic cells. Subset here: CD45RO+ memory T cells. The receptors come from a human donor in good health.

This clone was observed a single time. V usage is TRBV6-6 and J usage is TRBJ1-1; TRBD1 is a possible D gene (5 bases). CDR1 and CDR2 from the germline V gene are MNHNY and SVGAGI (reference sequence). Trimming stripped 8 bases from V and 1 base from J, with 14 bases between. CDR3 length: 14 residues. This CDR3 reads CASGGGQRNTEAFF. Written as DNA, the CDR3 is TGTGCCAGCGGTGGGGGTCAGAGGAACACTGAAGCTTTCTTT.

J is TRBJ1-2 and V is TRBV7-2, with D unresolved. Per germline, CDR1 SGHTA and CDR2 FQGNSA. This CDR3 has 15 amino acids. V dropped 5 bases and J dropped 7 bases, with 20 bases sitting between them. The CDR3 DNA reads TGTGCCAGCAGCCCTAGGAAAGGGTTATCGGGTGGCTACACCTTC. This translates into CASSPRKGLSGGYTF.

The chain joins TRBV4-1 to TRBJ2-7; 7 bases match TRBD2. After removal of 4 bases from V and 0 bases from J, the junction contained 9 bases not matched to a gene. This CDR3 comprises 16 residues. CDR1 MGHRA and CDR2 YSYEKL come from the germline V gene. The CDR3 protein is CASSRGEGSFSYEQYF. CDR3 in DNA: TGCGCCAGCAGCCGGGGGGAGGGCAGCTTCTCCTACGAGCAGTACTTC.

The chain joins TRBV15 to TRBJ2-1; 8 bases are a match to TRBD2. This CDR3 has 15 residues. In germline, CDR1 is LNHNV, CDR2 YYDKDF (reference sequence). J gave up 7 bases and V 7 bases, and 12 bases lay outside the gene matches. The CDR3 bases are TGTGCCACCAACTTGGGGACTAGTCTGGGGAATGAGCAGTTCTTC. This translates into CATNLGTSLGNEQFF.

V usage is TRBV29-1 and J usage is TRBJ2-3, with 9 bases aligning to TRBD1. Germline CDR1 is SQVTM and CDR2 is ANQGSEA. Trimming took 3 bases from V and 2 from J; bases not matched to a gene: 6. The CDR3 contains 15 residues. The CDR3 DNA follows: TGCAGCGTTGATAAGAGGACAGGGGTCACAGATACGCAGTATTTT. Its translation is CSVDKRTGVTDTQYF.

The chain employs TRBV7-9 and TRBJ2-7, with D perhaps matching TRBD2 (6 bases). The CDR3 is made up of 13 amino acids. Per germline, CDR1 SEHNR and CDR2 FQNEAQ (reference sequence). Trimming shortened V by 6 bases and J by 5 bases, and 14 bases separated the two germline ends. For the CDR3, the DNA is TGTGCCAGCAGACCGGCCGGAGGGGACGAGCAGTACTTC. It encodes CASRPAGGDEQYF.

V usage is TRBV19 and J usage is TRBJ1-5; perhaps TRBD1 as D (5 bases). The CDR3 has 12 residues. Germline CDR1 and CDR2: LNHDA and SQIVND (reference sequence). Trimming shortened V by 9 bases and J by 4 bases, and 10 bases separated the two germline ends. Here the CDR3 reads CARAQGNQPQHF. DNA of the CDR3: TGTGCCAGAGCCCAGGGTAATCAGCCCCAGCATTTT.

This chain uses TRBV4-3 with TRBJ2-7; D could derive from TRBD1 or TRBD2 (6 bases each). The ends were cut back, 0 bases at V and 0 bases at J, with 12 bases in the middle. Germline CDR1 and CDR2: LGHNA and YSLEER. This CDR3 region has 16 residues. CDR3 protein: CASSQELRGASYEQYF. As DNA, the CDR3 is TGCGCCAGCAGCCAAGAGTTGAGGGGGGCCTCCTACGAGCAGTACTTC.

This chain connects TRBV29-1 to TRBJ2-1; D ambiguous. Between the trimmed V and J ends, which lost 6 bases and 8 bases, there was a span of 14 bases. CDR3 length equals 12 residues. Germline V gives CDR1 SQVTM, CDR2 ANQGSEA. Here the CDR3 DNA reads TGCAGCGTCATTCCCAGTTTCGATGAGCAGTTCTTC. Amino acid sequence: CSVIPSFDEQFF.

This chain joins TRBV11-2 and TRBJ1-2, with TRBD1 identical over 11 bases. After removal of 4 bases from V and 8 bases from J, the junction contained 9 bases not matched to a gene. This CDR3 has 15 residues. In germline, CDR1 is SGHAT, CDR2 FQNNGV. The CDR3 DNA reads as TGTGCCAGCAGCTGGACAGGGGGCTCGACTGACGGCTACACCTTC. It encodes CASSWTGGSTDGYTF.

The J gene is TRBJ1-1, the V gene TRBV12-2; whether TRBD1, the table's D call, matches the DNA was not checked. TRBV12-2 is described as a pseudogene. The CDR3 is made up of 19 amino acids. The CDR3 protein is CASRPSGINRGQGNTEAFF. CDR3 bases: TGTGCAAGTCGCCCCTCGGGAATCAATCGCGGACAGGGTAACACTGAAGCTTTCTTT.

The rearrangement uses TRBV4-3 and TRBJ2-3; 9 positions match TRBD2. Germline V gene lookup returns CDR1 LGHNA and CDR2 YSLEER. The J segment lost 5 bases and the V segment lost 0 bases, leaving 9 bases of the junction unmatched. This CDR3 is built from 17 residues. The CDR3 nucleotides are TGCGCCAGCAGCCAAGAGGTGGGGCGGGGGGGCCGAGATACGCAGTATTTT. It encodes CASSQEVGRGGRDTQYF.

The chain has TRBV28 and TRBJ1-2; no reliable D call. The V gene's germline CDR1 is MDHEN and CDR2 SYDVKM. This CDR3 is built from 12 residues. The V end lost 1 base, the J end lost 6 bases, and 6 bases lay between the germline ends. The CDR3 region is CASSLSDNGYTF. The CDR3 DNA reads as TGTGCCAGCAGTTTATCTGACAATGGCTACACCTTC.

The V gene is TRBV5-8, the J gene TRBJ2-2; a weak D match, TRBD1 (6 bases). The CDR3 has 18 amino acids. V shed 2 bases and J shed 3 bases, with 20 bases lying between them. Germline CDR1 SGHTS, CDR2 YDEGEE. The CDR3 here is CASSFYREMRGYTGELFF. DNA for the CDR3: TGTGCCAGCAGCTTCTATCGTGAGATGAGGGGGTACACCGGGGAGCTGTTTTTT.

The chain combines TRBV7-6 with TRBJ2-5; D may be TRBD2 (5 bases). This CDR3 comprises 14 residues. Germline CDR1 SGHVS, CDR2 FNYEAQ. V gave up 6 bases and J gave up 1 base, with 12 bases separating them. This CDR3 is CASSTGSAQETQYF. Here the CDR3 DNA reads TGTGCCAGCAGTACGGGGAGTGCCCAAGAGACCCAGTACTTC.

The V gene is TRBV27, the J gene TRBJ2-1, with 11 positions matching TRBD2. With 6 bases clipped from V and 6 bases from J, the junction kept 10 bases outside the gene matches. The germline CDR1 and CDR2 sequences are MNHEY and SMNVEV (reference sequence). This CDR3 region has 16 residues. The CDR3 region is CASRREYSGGANEQFF. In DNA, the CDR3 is TGTGCCAGCAGAAGGGAATATAGCGGGGGGGCCAATGAGCAGTTCTTC.

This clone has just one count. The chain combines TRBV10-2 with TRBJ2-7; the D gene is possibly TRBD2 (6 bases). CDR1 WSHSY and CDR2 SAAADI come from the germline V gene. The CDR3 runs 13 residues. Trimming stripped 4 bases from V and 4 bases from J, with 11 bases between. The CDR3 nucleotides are TGCGCCAGCAGTGCCGGGAGAGTATACGAGCAGTACTTC. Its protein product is CASSAGRVYEQYF.

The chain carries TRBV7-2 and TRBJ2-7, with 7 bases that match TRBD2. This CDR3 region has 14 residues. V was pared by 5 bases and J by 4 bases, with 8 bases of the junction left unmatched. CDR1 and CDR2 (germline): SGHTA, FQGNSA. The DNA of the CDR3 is TGTGCCAGCAGCCCCCCCCCAGCGGGATACGAGCAGTACTTC. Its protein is CASSPPPAGYEQYF.

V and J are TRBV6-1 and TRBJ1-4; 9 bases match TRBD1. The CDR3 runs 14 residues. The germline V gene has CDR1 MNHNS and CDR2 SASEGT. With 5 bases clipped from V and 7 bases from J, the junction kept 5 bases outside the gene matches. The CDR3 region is CASSFGTGFEKLFF. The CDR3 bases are TGTGCCAGCAGTTTTGGGACAGGGTTTGAAAAACTGTTTTTT.

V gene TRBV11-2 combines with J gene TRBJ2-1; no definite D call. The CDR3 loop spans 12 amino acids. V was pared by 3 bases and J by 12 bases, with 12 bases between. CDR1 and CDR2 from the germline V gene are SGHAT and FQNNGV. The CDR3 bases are TGTGCCAGCAGCTTGGATAGGTTCCCGCAGTTCTTC. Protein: CASSLDRFPQFF. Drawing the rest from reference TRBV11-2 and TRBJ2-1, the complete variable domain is EAGVAQSPRYKIIEKRQSVAFWCNPISGHATLYWYQQILGQGPKLLIQFQNNGVVDDSQLPKDRFSAERLKGVDSTLKIQPAKLEDSAVYLCASSLDRFPQFFGPGTRLTVL.

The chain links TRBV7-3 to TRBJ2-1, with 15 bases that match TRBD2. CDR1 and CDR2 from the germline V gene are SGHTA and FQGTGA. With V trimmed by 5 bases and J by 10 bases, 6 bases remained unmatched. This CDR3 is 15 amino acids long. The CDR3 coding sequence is TGTGCCAGCAGCCCCGGGACTAGCGGGGGGTCGGAGCAGTTCTTC. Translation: CASSPGTSGGSEQFF.

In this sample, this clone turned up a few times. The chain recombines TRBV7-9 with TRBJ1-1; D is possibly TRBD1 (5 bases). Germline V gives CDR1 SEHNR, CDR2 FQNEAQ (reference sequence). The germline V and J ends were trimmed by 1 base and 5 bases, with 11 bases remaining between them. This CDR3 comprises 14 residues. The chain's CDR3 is CASSLEQVATEAFF. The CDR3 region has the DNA TGTGCCAGCAGCTTAGAACAGGTGGCGACTGAAGCTTTCTTT. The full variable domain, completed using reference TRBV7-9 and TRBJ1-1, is DTGVSQNPRHKITKRGQNVTFRCDPISEHNRLYWYRQTLGQGPEFLTYFQNEAQLEKSRLLSDRFSAERPKGSFSTLEIQRTEQGDSAMYLCASSLEQVATEAFFGQGTRLTVV.

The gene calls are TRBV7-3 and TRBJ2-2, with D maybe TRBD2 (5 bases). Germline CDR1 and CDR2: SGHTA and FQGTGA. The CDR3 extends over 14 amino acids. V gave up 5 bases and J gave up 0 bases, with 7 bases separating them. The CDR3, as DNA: TGTGCCAGCAGCACACTAGCGAACACCGGGGAGCTGTTTTTT. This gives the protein CASSTLANTGELFF.

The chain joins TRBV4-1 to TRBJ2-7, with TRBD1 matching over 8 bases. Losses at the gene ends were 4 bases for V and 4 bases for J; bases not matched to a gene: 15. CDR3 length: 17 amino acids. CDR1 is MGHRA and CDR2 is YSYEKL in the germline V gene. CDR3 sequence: CASSLWAGDRGWYEQYF. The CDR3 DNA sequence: TGCGCCAGCAGCCTTTGGGCCGGTGACAGGGGATGGTACGAGCAGTACTTC.